The 21 T cell receptor beta chains below all came from one sample that was sequenced in a study of technical replicates of blood from a handful of donors. Libraries were prepared by immunoSEQ multiplex PCR; TCRdb keeps only in-frame clonotypes and omits some of them. This sample yields about 80,000 clones, of which 75% to 95% are seen a single time; about 0.39% belongs to the top ten. Sequencing was performed on T cells isolated from PBMCs. These receptors all stem from a human donor in good health.

The chain links TRBV10-3 to TRBJ2-5, with TRBD2 matching over 9 bases. Germline CDR1 ENHRY, CDR2 SYGVKD. V shed 9 bases, J shed 3 bases, and the junction held 5 bases outside the gene matches. This CDR3 comprises 13 residues. This CDR3 reads CAIKAGGEETQYF. In DNA, the CDR3 is TGTGCCATTAAAGCGGGAGGCGAAGAGACCCAGTACTTC.

The gene calls are TRBV10-3 and TRBJ2-1, with 8 nucleotides matching TRBD2. This CDR3 comprises 14 residues. The junction had 8 bases not matched to a gene; V was cut back by 6 bases and J by 7 bases. Germline V lookup: CDR1 ENHRY, CDR2 SYGVKD. In nucleotides, the CDR3 is TGTGCCATCAGAACCGGGACTAGTGGGAATGAGCAGTTCTTC. It translates to CAIRTGTSGNEQFF.

The chain carries TRBV5-1 and TRBJ2-2; no firm D call. V shed 4 bases and J shed 3 bases, with 13 bases lying between them. CDR1 SGHRS and CDR2 YFSETQ come from the germline V gene. The CDR3 sequence is 15 residues long. The CDR3 sequence: CASSVGGGYTGELFF. CDR3 bases: TGCGCCAGCAGCGTTGGTGGCGGATACACCGGGGAGCTGTTTTTT.

This rearrangement joins TRBV12-5 to TRBJ2-7; no firm D call. With 6 bases removed from V and 4 bases from J, the gap between germline ends came to 10 bases. There are 12 residues in the CDR3. Germline assignment: CDR1 LGHNT and CDR2 FRNRAP. In nucleotides, the CDR3 is TGTGCTAGTGGCCTAGAGAGATACGAGCAGTACTTC. It translates to CASGLERYEQYF.

Here the CDR3 DNA reads TGTGCCAGCAGTGAATCTGAGGGACAGGGGTACAATGAGCAGTTCTTC. Its translation is CASSESEGQGYNEQFF. The gene calls are TRBV25-1 and TRBJ2-1, with 10 bases that match TRBD1. V lost 1 base and J lost 4; bases outside the gene matches: 4. CDR1 MGHDK and CDR2 SYGVNS come from the germline V gene. This CDR3 is 16 amino acids long.

The chain combines TRBV28 with TRBJ1-5; TRBD1 matches 8 bases. The germline CDR1 and CDR2 sequences are MDHEN and SYDVKM. Trimming took 2 bases from V and 3 from J; bases not matched to a gene: 3. This CDR3 is built from 15 residues. Written as DNA, the CDR3 is TGTGCCAGCAGTTTACGACAGGGGAACAATCAGCCCCAGCATTTT. It codes for CASSLRQGNNQPQHF.

The rearrangement joins TRBV5-4 to TRBJ2-3; TRBD1 aligns across 8 bases. The CDR3 is 14 amino acids. Germline-derived CDR1 and CDR2 are SGHNT and YYREEE (reference sequence). V gave up 0 bases and J gave up 7 bases; unmatched junction bases: 4. In nucleotides, the CDR3 is TGTGCCAGCAGCTTGGCAGGGGGCGCTTATACGCAGTATTTT. Its protein product is CASSLAGGAYTQYF.

The V and J genes are TRBV5-1 and TRBJ2-1; 10 nucleotides line up with TRBD2. CDR1 and CDR2 (germline): SGHRS, YFSETQ. The ends lost 5 bases at V and 0 bases at J; junction bases unmatched: 5. CDR3 size: 16 residues. The CDR3 reads CASRTASGSSYNEQFF. The CDR3 DNA sequence: TGCGCCAGCAGGACAGCTAGCGGGAGCTCCTACAATGAGCAGTTCTTC.

This clone showed up just once. CDR3 residues: CASSPPTGQDYGYTF. For the CDR3, the DNA is TGTGCCAGCAGCCCCCCCACCGGACAGGACTATGGCTACACCTTC. V is TRBV4-2 and J is TRBJ1-2; 7 nucleotides agree with TRBD1. J was trimmed by 3 bases and V by 4 bases; bases with no gene match: 8. This CDR3 is built from 15 residues. CDR1 and CDR2 from the germline V gene are LGHNA and YNFKEQ.

The chain has TRBV4-3 and TRBJ2-5, with TRBD2 matching 12 bases. V shed 3 bases, J shed 5 bases, and the junction held 10 bases outside the gene matches. This CDR3 has 17 residues. The germline gives CDR1 LGHNA, CDR2 YSLEER. DNA of the CDR3: TGCGCCAGCAGCCATAATTTGCTAGCGGGAGGGATTGAGACCCAGTACTTC. Protein: CASSHNLLAGGIETQYF.

This rearrangement joins TRBV6-1 to TRBJ1-5; 8 nucleotides align to TRBD1. The CDR3 length is 15 residues. Germline CDR1 MNHNS, CDR2 SASEGT. V lost 1 base to trimming and J lost 1 base; unmatched junction nucleotides: 0. Written as DNA, the CDR3 is TGTGCCAGCAGTGAAGGACAGGGGAGCAATCAGCCCCAGCATTTT. Residues: CASSEGQGSNQPQHF.

This chain joins TRBV9 and TRBJ2-3, with D possibly matching TRBD2 (5 bases). Deletions cut 4 bases from V and 6 bases from J, with 21 bases between. Per the germline V gene, CDR1 is SGDLS and CDR2 is YYNGEE. The CDR3 has 16 residues. This CDR3 reads CASSTRPGLSSDTQYF. For the CDR3, the DNA is TGTGCCAGCAGCACGAGGCCGGGGTTAAGTTCGGATACGCAGTATTTT.

The chain has TRBV7-9 and TRBJ1-5; 7 positions match TRBD1. Germline CDR1 is SEHNR and CDR2 is FQNEAQ (reference sequence). V lost 6 bases to trimming and J lost 7 bases; unmatched junction nucleotides: 9. This CDR3 contains 14 residues. This chain's CDR3 is CASRNRRGRQPQHF. The CDR3 DNA sequence: TGTGCCAGCAGAAACAGAAGGGGGCGGCAGCCCCAGCATTTT.

This chain connects TRBV5-8 to TRBJ2-2, with a tentative D call TRBD2 (5 bases). The V gene's germline CDR1 is SGHTS and CDR2 YDEGEE. This CDR3 has 15 amino acids. The germline V and J ends were trimmed by 6 bases and 6 bases, with 18 bases remaining between them. The CDR3 spells CASTFSPEVPGELFF. The CDR3 DNA sequence: TGTGCCAGCACTTTCTCCCCGGAGGTACCCGGGGAGCTGTTTTTT.

V and J are TRBV27 and TRBJ2-7, with TRBD2 as a possible D gene (6 bases). The CDR3 has 16 amino acids. Deletions cut 5 bases from V and 7 bases from J, with 24 bases between. Germline CDR1 is MNHEY and CDR2 is SMNVEV (reference sequence). The CDR3 here is CASSPLATGASEEQYF. The CDR3 nucleotides read TGTGCCAGCAGTCCCCTAGCAACGGGAGCTTCAGAAGAGCAGTACTTC.

This clone has a handful of counts. The chain carries TRBV6-5 and TRBJ1-1, with D perhaps matching TRBD1 (5 bases). V lost 8 bases and J 11 bases, leaving 18 bases between the germline ends. CDR1 MNHEY and CDR2 SVGAGI come from the germline V gene. This CDR3 comprises 12 residues. Here the CDR3 reads CASHELRAGAFF. The CDR3 DNA reads as TGTGCCAGCCACGAACTCAGGGCAGGGGCTTTCTTT.

The V call is TRBV5-4, the J call TRBJ2-1, with D possibly TRBD2 on 6 matching bases. This CDR3 region has 15 residues. V gave up 2 bases and J gave up 5 bases, with 14 bases separating them. Germline V gene data show CDR1 as SGHNT and CDR2 as YYREEE (reference sequence). This CDR3 reads CASSFGREKHNEQFF. The CDR3 DNA reads TGTGCCAGCAGCTTCGGTCGGGAGAAGCACAATGAGCAGTTCTTC.

The CDR3 sequence: CASSPVSFDEKLFF. CDR3 coding DNA: TGCGCCAGCAGCCCAGTATCGTTTGATGAAAAACTGTTTTTT. This rearrangement joins TRBV5-1 to TRBJ1-4, with D unresolved. The germline gives CDR1 SGHRS, CDR2 YFSETQ. The CDR3 loop spans 14 amino acids. V gave up 4 bases and J gave up 6 bases, with 13 bases separating them.

This chain connects TRBV2 to TRBJ2-3; tentative D call: TRBD1 (5 bases). The CDR3 is made up of 14 amino acids. Germline assignment: CDR1 SNHLY and CDR2 FYNNEI. The V and J ends lost 3 bases and 3 bases respectively, with 10 bases between them. The CDR3 is CASSEGRSTDTQYF. CDR3 DNA sequence: TGTGCCAGCAGTGAGGGGCGCAGTACAGATACGCAGTATTTT.

The chain is built from TRBV7-9 and TRBJ2-3; 8 nucleotides agree with TRBD1. Germline trimming cut 5 bases from V and 7 bases from J; bases unmatched to any gene: 23. CDR1 is SEHNR and CDR2 is FQNEAQ in the germline V gene (reference sequence). The CDR3 spans 19 residues. CDR3 in amino acids: CASSPGGGYKGAKTNTQYF. The DNA for the CDR3 is TGTGCCAGCAGCCCAGGGGGCGGATACAAGGGGGCGAAAACGAATACGCAGTATTTT.

The chain has TRBV2 and TRBJ2-7, with D perhaps TRBD2 (5 bases). V lost 3 bases, J lost 0 bases, and 12 bases lay in between. CDR1 and CDR2 (germline): SNHLY, FYNNEI. This CDR3 is 15 amino acids long. In DNA form, the CDR3 reads TGTGCCAGCAGTGACAGGTTAGGGAGCTCCTACGAGCAGTACTTC. This translates into CASSDRLGSSYEQYF.